Given below is one T cell receptor (beta chain) in context. Those enrolled in Seattle joined during active infection and were followed longitudinally afterward. As handled by the study authors: Amplification with reference gene primers provided the estimates of nucleated cell counts. Generated by immunoSEQ multiplex PCR, the TCRdb table keeps only in-frame clones and is missing some. V, J and clone size are those of that table, while D and trimming were read from the DNA. The sample has roughly 480,000 clones, about 88% seen once. This record belongs to a study of blood T cell repertoires in COVID-19. Looking at the study overall: Material from acute and convalescent COVID-19 was sourced from the United States, Italy and Spain. Sample material is recorded as cDNA or gDNA derived from T cells, B-cell-depleted T cells, or PBMCs.

V was shortened by 1 base and J by 4 bases, with 14 bases between the two germline ends. CDR1 SGHRS and CDR2 YFSETQ come from the germline V gene. This CDR3 has 15 residues. This chain links TRBV5-1 with TRBJ1-2; D uncertain. Material for sequencing was peripheral blood. The TCR was taken from a man in his late teens or twenties with COVID-19, enrolled during active disease. The DNA for the CDR3 is TGCGCCAGCAGCTTGTCCGGGTCCCCCAGCTATGGCTACACCTTC. It yields the protein CASSLSGSPSYGYTF.